The clone carrying this T cell receptor beta chain occurred a few times. What it binds is not known. The data are from a study of T cells in Graves' hyperthyroidism and ophthalmopathy. Study details: Initial diagnosis, before any treatment, was when peripheral blood was collected. Study findings and constraints: The model made its ophthalmopathy prediction, and onset followed a median about 6 months later. Ophthalmopathy was told apart from stable hyperthyroidism by a 13 V-J model. Among clonotypes expanded in thyroid above 0.001, most were also found in blood.

The CDR3 has 15 residues. The V and J ends lost 6 bases and 3 bases, in that order; junction bases with no gene match: 11. Amplified regions were TCR beta CDR3 sequences from RNA transcripts. HTBI primers were employed in a first-round RT-PCR of the TCR CDR3. TCRdb called the multiplex PCR reads again in MiXCR, with one record for every CDR3 protein. The sample gives a few hundred thousand distinct CDR3 sequences, approximately 15% of which show up once; around 3.5% is in the top ten. This clonotype originated in a woman between 40 and 55 years old with Graves' ophthalmopathy. The source material was blood. The V gene is TRBV12-3 or TRBV12-4, the J gene TRBJ2-7, with TRBD1 identical over 7 bases. This CDR3 is CASSPLGGWNYEQYF. Written as DNA, the CDR3 is TGTGCCAGCAGCCCCCTAGGGGGCTGGAACTACGAGCAGTACTTC.